Listed below are T cell receptor beta chains from one sample, sequenced in a study of blood T cell repertoires in COVID-19. Produced via immunoSEQ multiplex PCR; TCRdb's table is partial and in-frame only. The repertoire holds about 400,000 clones, approximately 90% seen once, with approximately 4.5% in the top ten. What was sequenced was peripheral blood. Receptors originate from a young woman with acute or convalescent COVID-19. Both conserved end residues are part of each CDR3. A D gene is named only where the DNA matches it firmly. Where a row states a size, it is once, few, many or the class of an expanded clone; other rows omit it.

d_call: .; j_call: TRBJ1-1; clone_size: .; v_call: TRBV2; cdr3_aa: CASSEVPQGGAFF; cdr3_nt: TGTGCCAGCAGTGAGGTCCCCCAAGGCGGAGCTTTCTTT
d_call: TRBD2; j_call: TRBJ2-1; clone_size: .; v_call: TRBV4-1; cdr3_aa: CASSPSSGVYNEQFF; cdr3_nt: TGCGCCAGCAGCCCTTCTAGCGGGGTATACAATGAGCAGTTCTTC
d_call: TRBD2; j_call: TRBJ2-1; clone_size: .; v_call: TRBV28; cdr3_aa: CASSTSGTSGDNEQFF; cdr3_nt: TGTGCCAGCAGTACCTCCGGGACTAGCGGGGACAATGAGCAGTTCTTC
d_call: .; j_call: TRBJ1-5; clone_size: .; v_call: TRBV9; cdr3_aa: CASSVGGGNQPQHF; cdr3_nt: TGTGCCAGCAGCGTAGGGGGGGGCAATCAGCCCCAGCATTTT
d_call: .; j_call: TRBJ2-3; clone_size: .; v_call: TRBV30; cdr3_aa: CAWSSTWTDTQYF; cdr3_nt: TGTGCCTGGAGTTCTACTTGGACAGATACGCAGTATTTT
d_call: TRBD1; j_call: TRBJ2-5; clone_size: .; v_call: TRBV5-4; cdr3_aa: CASSNRDRGKETQYF; cdr3_nt: TGTGCCAGCAGCAACCGGGACAGGGGAAAAGAGACCCAGTACTTC
d_call: .; j_call: TRBJ2-5; clone_size: .; v_call: TRBV10-1; cdr3_aa: CASSDAGQRETQYF; cdr3_nt: TGCGCCAGCAGTGATGCCGGACAGCGGGAGACCCAGTACTTC
d_call: .; j_call: TRBJ1-2; clone_size: .; v_call: TRBV6-1; cdr3_aa: CASSERRGGDGYGYTF; cdr3_nt: TGTGCCAGCAGTGAACGGAGGGGAGGGGATGGCTATGGCTACACCTTC
d_call: .; j_call: TRBJ1-4; clone_size: .; v_call: TRBV18; cdr3_aa: CASSPLGQTSNEKLFF; cdr3_nt: TGTGCCAGCTCACCACTAGGACAGACCTCTAATGAAAAACTGTTTTTT
d_call: .; j_call: TRBJ2-2; clone_size: .; v_call: TRBV12-3/TRBV12-4; cdr3_aa: CASNTNTGELFF; cdr3_nt: TGTGCCAGCAACACGAACACCGGGGAGCTGTTTTTT
d_call: .; j_call: TRBJ2-3; clone_size: .; v_call: TRBV6-4; cdr3_aa: CATRDNGGTDTQYF; cdr3_nt: TGTGCGACCCGGGACAATGGGGGCACAGATACGCAGTATTTT
d_call: .; j_call: TRBJ1-2; clone_size: .; v_call: TRBV2; cdr3_aa: CASSETGTYGYTF; cdr3_nt: TGTGCCAGCAGTGAAACAGGGACCTATGGCTACACCTTC
d_call: .; j_call: TRBJ1-4; clone_size: .; v_call: TRBV6-5; cdr3_aa: CATGERGTTNEKLFF; cdr3_nt: TGTGCCACCGGCGAAAGGGGAACAACTAATGAAAAACTGTTTTTT
d_call: .; j_call: TRBJ1-4; clone_size: .; v_call: TRBV6-2/TRBV6-3; cdr3_aa: CASSFFGTLEKLFF; cdr3_nt: TGTGCCAGCAGTTTTTTCGGGACTCTGGAAAAACTGTTTTTT
d_call: .; j_call: TRBJ2-7; clone_size: .; v_call: TRBV6-5; cdr3_aa: CASKTTGTPEGVQYF; cdr3_nt: TGTGCCAGCAAAACGACCGGGACACCAGAAGGGGTGCAGTACTTC
d_call: .; j_call: TRBJ1-1; clone_size: .; v_call: TRBV3-1/TRBV3-2; cdr3_aa: CASRLRGGTEAFF; cdr3_nt: TGTGCCAGCAGACTCCGTGGGGGGACTGAAGCTTTCTTT
d_call: .; j_call: TRBJ2-2; clone_size: .; v_call: TRBV12-5; cdr3_aa: CASGFPQSTGELFF; cdr3_nt: TGTGCTAGTGGTTTCCCGCAGTCCACCGGGGAGCTGTTTTTT
d_call: TRBD2; j_call: TRBJ2-5; clone_size: .; v_call: TRBV3-1/TRBV3-2; cdr3_aa: CASSQGTSGGSQYF; cdr3_nt: TGTGCCAGCAGCCAAGGGACTAGCGGAGGGTCCCAGTACTTC
d_call: TRBD1; j_call: TRBJ2-7; clone_size: once; v_call: TRBV7-8; cdr3_aa: CASSFLGQGSNEQYF; cdr3_nt: TGTGCCAGCAGCTTTCTGGGACAGGGTAGTAACGAGCAGTACTTC
d_call: .; j_call: TRBJ1-1; clone_size: .; v_call: TRBV4-1; cdr3_aa: CASSQKSTVNTEAFF; cdr3_nt: TGCGCCAGCAGCCAAAAGTCGACAGTGAACACTGAAGCTTTCTTT
d_call: TRBD2; j_call: TRBJ2-1; clone_size: .; v_call: TRBV4-1; cdr3_aa: CASSQDLASGHNEQFF; cdr3_nt: TGCGCCAGCAGCCAAGATTTAGCTAGCGGTCACAATGAGCAGTTCTTC
d_call: TRBD2; j_call: TRBJ2-5; clone_size: .; v_call: TRBV5-1; cdr3_aa: CASSLGTSGGSETQYF; cdr3_nt: TGCGCCAGCAGCTTGGGGACTAGCGGGGGGTCTGAGACCCAGTACTTC
d_call: .; j_call: TRBJ1-6; clone_size: .; v_call: TRBV14; cdr3_aa: CASSQTRSNSPLHF; cdr3_nt: TGTGCCAGCAGCCAAACGCGAAGTAATTCACCCCTCCACTTT
d_call: TRBD1; j_call: TRBJ2-7; clone_size: .; v_call: TRBV10-3; cdr3_aa: CAISSGTDYSYEQYF; cdr3_nt: TGTGCCATCAGTTCCGGGACAGATTATTCCTACGAGCAGTACTTC
d_call: TRBD1; j_call: TRBJ1-2; clone_size: .; v_call: TRBV30; cdr3_aa: CAWSEGAWGYTF; cdr3_nt: TGTGCCTGGAGTGAGGGGGCTTGGGGCTACACCTTC
d_call: TRBD1; j_call: TRBJ2-2; clone_size: .; v_call: TRBV2; cdr3_aa: CASRQGNTGELFF; cdr3_nt: TGTGCCAGTAGACAGGGCAACACCGGGGAGCTGTTTTTT
d_call: .; j_call: TRBJ1-6; clone_size: .; v_call: TRBV7-2; cdr3_aa: CASCVAYYNSPLHF; cdr3_nt: TGTGCCAGCTGCGTCGCGTACTATAATTCACCCCTCCACTTT
d_call: TRBD1; j_call: TRBJ2-7; clone_size: .; v_call: TRBV6-5; cdr3_aa: CASSYSGTGSGYEQYF; cdr3_nt: TGTGCCAGCAGTTACTCAGGGACAGGGAGTGGATACGAGCAGTACTTC
d_call: .; j_call: TRBJ2-3; clone_size: .; v_call: TRBV10-1; cdr3_aa: CASSEFKRNTQYF; cdr3_nt: TGCGCCAGCAGTGAGTTTAAGAGGAATACGCAGTATTTT
d_call: .; j_call: TRBJ1-5; clone_size: .; v_call: TRBV27; cdr3_aa: CASSLYSDQPQHF; cdr3_nt: TGTGCCAGCAGTTTATATTCCGATCAGCCCCAGCATTTT
d_call: .; j_call: TRBJ1-2; clone_size: .; v_call: TRBV10-3; cdr3_aa: CAISEGGNYGYTF; cdr3_nt: TGTGCCATCAGTGAGGGCGGTAACTATGGCTACACCTTC
d_call: .; j_call: TRBJ1-1; clone_size: .; v_call: TRBV27; cdr3_aa: CASSPKTGLAFF; cdr3_nt: TGTGCCAGCAGTCCAAAAACAGGGCTAGCTTTCTTT
d_call: .; j_call: TRBJ1-5; clone_size: many; v_call: TRBV7-3; cdr3_aa: CASSLNPGQQPQHF; cdr3_nt: TGTGCCAGCAGCTTAAACCCAGGGCAACAGCCCCAGCATTTT
d_call: .; j_call: TRBJ2-2; clone_size: few; v_call: TRBV10-1; cdr3_aa: CASSDRQGKAGELFF; cdr3_nt: TGCGCCAGCAGTGACAGGCAGGGGAAGGCCGGGGAGCTGTTTTTT
d_call: .; j_call: TRBJ1-1; clone_size: .; v_call: TRBV3-1/TRBV3-2; cdr3_aa: CASSQGFSENTEAFF; cdr3_nt: TGTGCCAGCAGCCAAGGGTTTTCAGAGAACACTGAAGCTTTCTTT
d_call: TRBD2; j_call: TRBJ2-5; clone_size: .; v_call: TRBV7-8; cdr3_aa: CASSLTMPSGQETQYF; cdr3_nt: TGTGCCAGCAGCTTGACGATGCCTAGCGGTCAAGAGACCCAGTACTTC
d_call: .; j_call: TRBJ2-3; clone_size: .; v_call: TRBV24-1; cdr3_aa: CATRGGDTQYF; cdr3_nt: TGTGCCACCAGGGGAGGAGATACGCAGTATTTT
d_call: .; j_call: TRBJ2-7; clone_size: .; v_call: TRBV5-5; cdr3_aa: CASSAEGADEQYF; cdr3_nt: TGTGCCAGCAGCGCGGAGGGGGCAGACGAGCAGTACTTC
d_call: TRBD2; j_call: TRBJ2-1; clone_size: .; v_call: TRBV5-1; cdr3_aa: CASSLGLAENYNEQFF; cdr3_nt: TGCGCCAGCAGCTTGGGACTAGCGGAGAACTACAATGAGCAGTTCTTC
d_call: TRBD2; j_call: TRBJ2-3; clone_size: .; v_call: TRBV27; cdr3_aa: CASSLNTGLARTDTQYF; cdr3_nt: TGTGCCAGCAGTTTAAATACCGGACTAGCGCGGACAGATACGCAGTATTTT
d_call: .; j_call: TRBJ2-1; clone_size: .; v_call: TRBV29-1; cdr3_aa: CSVEDWPYRDGNEQFF; cdr3_nt: TGCAGCGTTGAAGATTGGCCATACAGGGATGGCAATGAGCAGTTCTTC
d_call: TRBD2; j_call: TRBJ2-5; clone_size: .; v_call: TRBV10-3; cdr3_aa: CASRSGGETQYF; cdr3_nt: TGTGCCTCGCGTAGCGGGGGAGAGACCCAGTACTTC
d_call: TRBD2; j_call: TRBJ2-7; clone_size: .; v_call: TRBV27; cdr3_aa: CASSPRSGVDEQYF; cdr3_nt: TGTGCCAGCAGCCCCAGGAGCGGGGTAGACGAGCAGTACTTC
d_call: .; j_call: TRBJ2-1; clone_size: .; v_call: TRBV2; cdr3_aa: CASREGRYNEQFF; cdr3_nt: TGTGCCAGCAGGGAGGGTCGGTACAATGAGCAGTTCTTC
d_call: TRBD1; j_call: TRBJ1-2; clone_size: .; v_call: TRBV3-1/TRBV3-2; cdr3_aa: CASSQGSRGLDRGYTF; cdr3_nt: TGTGCCAGCAGCCAAGGAAGTAGGGGGCTAGACCGTGGCTACACCTTC
d_call: TRBD2; j_call: TRBJ2-2; clone_size: .; v_call: TRBV4-2; cdr3_aa: CASSRPGLAGAYTGELFF; cdr3_nt: TGTGCCAGCAGCCGGCCGGGACTAGCGGGGGCCTACACCGGGGAGCTGTTTTTT
d_call: .; j_call: TRBJ2-6; clone_size: .; v_call: TRBV11-2; cdr3_aa: CASSSLSGANVLTF; cdr3_nt: TGTGCCAGCAGTTCTTTATCTGGGGCCAACGTCCTGACTTTC
d_call: TRBD1; j_call: TRBJ1-1; clone_size: once; v_call: TRBV29-1; cdr3_aa: CSVGTGENTEAFF; cdr3_nt: TGCAGCGTGGGGACAGGGGAGAACACTGAAGCTTTCTTT
d_call: TRBD2; j_call: TRBJ2-3; clone_size: .; v_call: TRBV11-2; cdr3_aa: CASSPYPGGGGVLTDTQYF; cdr3_nt: TGTGCCAGCAGCCCCTACCCGGGGGGCGGGGGGGTACTCACAGATACGCAGTATTTT
d_call: .; j_call: TRBJ1-2; clone_size: .; v_call: TRBV12-3/TRBV12-4; cdr3_aa: CASSLEENYGYTF; cdr3_nt: TGTGCCAGCAGTTTAGAGGAGAACTATGGCTACACCTTC
d_call: TRBD1; j_call: TRBJ1-5; clone_size: .; v_call: TRBV27; cdr3_aa: CASPVAHRGLNQPQHF; cdr3_nt: TGTGCCAGCCCCGTGGCCCACAGGGGCCTTAACCAGCCCCAGCATTTT
d_call: .; j_call: TRBJ1-3; clone_size: .; v_call: TRBV7-2; cdr3_aa: CASTYQGLFGNTIYF; cdr3_nt: TGTGCCAGCACCTATCAGGGGTTGTTTGGAAACACCATATATTTT
d_call: .; j_call: TRBJ2-1; clone_size: .; v_call: TRBV3-1/TRBV3-2; cdr3_aa: CASSQDPSGFANEQFF; cdr3_nt: TGTGCCAGCAGCCAAGATCCAAGCGGTTTTGCCAATGAGCAGTTCTTC
d_call: .; j_call: TRBJ2-2; clone_size: .; v_call: TRBV3-1/TRBV3-2; cdr3_aa: CASSGGADTGELFF; cdr3_nt: TGTGCCAGCAGCGGGGGGGCCGACACCGGGGAGCTGTTTTTT
d_call: .; j_call: TRBJ1-1; clone_size: .; v_call: TRBV27; cdr3_aa: CASSSGQAKEAFF; cdr3_nt: TGTGCCAGCAGTTCGGGACAAGCAAAAGAAGCTTTCTTT
d_call: TRBD1; j_call: TRBJ1-4; clone_size: .; v_call: TRBV5-4; cdr3_aa: CASSYQPGQGKEKLFF; cdr3_nt: TGTGCCAGCAGTTACCAACCGGGACAGGGGAAAGAAAAACTGTTTTTT
d_call: .; j_call: TRBJ1-4; clone_size: .; v_call: TRBV14; cdr3_aa: CASSQRDFATSNIKGTNEKLFF; cdr3_nt: TGTGCCAGCAGCCAAAGGGACTTTGCGACTTCGAATATAAAGGGGACTAATGAAAAACTGTTTTTT